This T cell receptor beta chain was sequenced for a study of T-cell memory formation after mild COVID-19. About the research overall: Largely, the TCR clusters proved donor specific.

CDR3 length equals 16 residues. The V end was cut by 5 bases, the J end by 5 bases, with 21 bases between. Whole-study findings and limits: Unconfirmed was the SARS-CoV-2 specificity of second-wave clones that peaked on day 37. Day 15 to 85 contracting clones showed balanced CD4/CD8; later expanders leaned CD4+.

This clonotype turned up a few times. Its specificity is not known. MiXCR, run by TCRdb on the 5' RACE reads, gives a single entry per CDR3 protein. The sample comprises around 410,000 distinct CDR3 sequences, more than 20% of which are singletons, and around 14% rests with the top ten. The chain carries TRBV12-3 or TRBV12-4 and TRBJ2-5; possibly TRBD1 for D (6 bases). The sample consisted of PBMCs or a T cell subset sorted from them (not recorded which). The sequence was collected from an adult woman who had mild COVID-19 (a few samples of this study predate the infection). Cell type and time point are not known. The CDR3 spells CASSPEGDPRVETQYF. In nucleotides, the CDR3 is TGTGCCAGCAGTCCAGAGGGGGACCCTCGGGTGGAGACCCAGTACTTC.